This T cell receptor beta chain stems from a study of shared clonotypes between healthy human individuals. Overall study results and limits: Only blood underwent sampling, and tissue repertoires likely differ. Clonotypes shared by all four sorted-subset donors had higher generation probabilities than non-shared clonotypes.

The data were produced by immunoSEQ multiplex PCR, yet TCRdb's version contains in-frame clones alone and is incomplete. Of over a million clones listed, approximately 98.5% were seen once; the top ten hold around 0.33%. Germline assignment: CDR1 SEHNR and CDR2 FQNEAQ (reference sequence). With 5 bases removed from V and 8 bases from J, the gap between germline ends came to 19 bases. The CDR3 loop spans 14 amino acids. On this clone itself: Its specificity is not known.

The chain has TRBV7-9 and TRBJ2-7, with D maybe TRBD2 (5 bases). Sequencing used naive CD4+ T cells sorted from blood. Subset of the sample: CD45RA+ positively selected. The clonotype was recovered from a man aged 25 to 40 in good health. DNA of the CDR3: TGTGCCAGCAGCCAACTACGCGGGTCTTCTCAGCAGTACTTC. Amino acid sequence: CASSQLRGSSQQYF.